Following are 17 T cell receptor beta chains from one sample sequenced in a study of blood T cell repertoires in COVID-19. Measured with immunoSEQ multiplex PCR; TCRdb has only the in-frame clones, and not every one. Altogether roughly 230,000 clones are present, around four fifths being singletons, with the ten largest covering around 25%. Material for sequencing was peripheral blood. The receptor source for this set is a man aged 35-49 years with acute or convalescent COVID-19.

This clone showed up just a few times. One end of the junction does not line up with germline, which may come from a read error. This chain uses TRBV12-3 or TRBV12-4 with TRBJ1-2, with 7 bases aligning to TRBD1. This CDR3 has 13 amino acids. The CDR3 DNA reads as TGTGCCAGCAGTCCTACGGGCGGGACAGCGACAGATTTC. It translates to CASSPTGGTATDF.

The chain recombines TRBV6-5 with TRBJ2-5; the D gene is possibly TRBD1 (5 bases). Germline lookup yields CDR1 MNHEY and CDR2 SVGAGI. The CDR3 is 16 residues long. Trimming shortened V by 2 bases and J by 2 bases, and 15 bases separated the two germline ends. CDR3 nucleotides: TGTGCCAGCAGTTACGGTTTGACAGAATCTCAAGAGACCCAGTACTTC. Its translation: CASSYGLTESQETQYF.

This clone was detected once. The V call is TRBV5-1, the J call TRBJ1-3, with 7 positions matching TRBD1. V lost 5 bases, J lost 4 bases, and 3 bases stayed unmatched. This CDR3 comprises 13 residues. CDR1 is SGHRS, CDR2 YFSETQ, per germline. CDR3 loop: CASRPQGGNTIYF. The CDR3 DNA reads TGCGCCAGCAGGCCACAGGGGGGAAACACCATATATTTT.

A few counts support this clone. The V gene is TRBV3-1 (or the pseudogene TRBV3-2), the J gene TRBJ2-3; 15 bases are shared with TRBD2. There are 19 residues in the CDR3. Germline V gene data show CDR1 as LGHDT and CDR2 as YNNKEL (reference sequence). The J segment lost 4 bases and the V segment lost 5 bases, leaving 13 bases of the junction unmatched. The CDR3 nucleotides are TGTGCCAGCAGCTCAGGACTAGCGGGAGGGTATATTTTTGCAGATACGCAGTATTTT. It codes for CASSSGLAGGYIFADTQYF.

CDR3 sequence: CASSQVGGQPQHF. In DNA, the CDR3 is TGCGCCAGCAGCCAAGTGGGGGGACAGCCCCAGCATTTT. This chain uses TRBV4-1 with TRBJ1-5; the D gene is possibly TRBD1 (5 bases). CDR1 and CDR2 (germline): MGHRA, YSYEKL. CDR3 length: 13 amino acids. Trimming removed 1 base from V and 7 bases from J, with 8 bases in between.

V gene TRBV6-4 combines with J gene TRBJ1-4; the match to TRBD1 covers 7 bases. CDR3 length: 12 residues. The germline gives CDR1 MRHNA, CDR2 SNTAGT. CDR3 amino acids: CVARGRNEKLFF. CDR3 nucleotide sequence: TGTGTCGCGAGGGGGCGGAATGAAAAACTGTTTTTT.

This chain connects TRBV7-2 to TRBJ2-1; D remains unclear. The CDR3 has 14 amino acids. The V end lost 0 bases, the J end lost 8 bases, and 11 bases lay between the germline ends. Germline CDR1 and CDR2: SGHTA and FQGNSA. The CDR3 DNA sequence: TGTGCCAGCAGCTTAGCGGTTGGGCCCTATGAGCAGTTCTTC. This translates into CASSLAVGPYEQFF.

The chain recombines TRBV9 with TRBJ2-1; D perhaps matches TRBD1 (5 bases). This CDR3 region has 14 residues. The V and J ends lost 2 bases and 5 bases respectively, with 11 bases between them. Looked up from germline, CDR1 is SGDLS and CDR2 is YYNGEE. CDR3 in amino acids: CASSVSGPNNEQFF. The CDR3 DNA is TGTGCCAGCAGCGTCTCAGGGCCAAACAATGAGCAGTTCTTC. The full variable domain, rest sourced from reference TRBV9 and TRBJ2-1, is DSGVTQTPKHLITATGQRVTLRCSPRSGDLSVYWYQQSLDQGLQFLIQYYNGEERAKGNILERFSAQQFPDLHSELNLSSLELGDSALYFCASSVSGPNNEQFFGPGTRLTVL.

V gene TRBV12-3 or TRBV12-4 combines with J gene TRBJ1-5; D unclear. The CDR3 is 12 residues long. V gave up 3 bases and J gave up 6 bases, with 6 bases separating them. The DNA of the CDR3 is TGTGCCAGCAGTTTCCCGTTTCAGCCCCAGCATTTT. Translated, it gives CASSFPFQPQHF.

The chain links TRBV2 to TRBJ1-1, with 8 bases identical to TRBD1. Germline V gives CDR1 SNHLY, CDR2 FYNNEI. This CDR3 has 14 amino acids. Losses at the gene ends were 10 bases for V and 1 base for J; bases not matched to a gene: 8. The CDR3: CAIEGQGGNTEAFF. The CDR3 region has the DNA TGTGCCATCGAAGGACAGGGAGGGAACACTGAAGCTTTCTTT.

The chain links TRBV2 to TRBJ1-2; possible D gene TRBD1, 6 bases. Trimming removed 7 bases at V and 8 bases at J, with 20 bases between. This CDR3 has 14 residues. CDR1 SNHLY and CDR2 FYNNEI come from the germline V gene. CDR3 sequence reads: CASNKDSSLRGYTF. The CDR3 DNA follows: TGTGCCAGCAATAAGGACAGCTCCCTTAGAGGCTACACCTTC.

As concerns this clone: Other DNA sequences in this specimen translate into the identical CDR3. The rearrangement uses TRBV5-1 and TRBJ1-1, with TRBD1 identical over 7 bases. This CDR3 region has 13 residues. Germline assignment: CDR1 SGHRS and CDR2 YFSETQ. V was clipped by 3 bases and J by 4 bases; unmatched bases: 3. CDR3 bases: TGCGCCAGCAGCTCCAGGGGGAGCACTGAAGCTTTCTTT. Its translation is CASSSRGSTEAFF. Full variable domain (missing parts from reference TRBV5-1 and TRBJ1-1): KAGVTQTPRYLIKTRGQQVTLSCSPISGHRSVSWYQQTPGQGLQFLFEYFSETQRNKGNFPGRFSGRQFSNSRSEMNVSTLELGDSALYLCASSSRGSTEAFFGQGTRLTVV.

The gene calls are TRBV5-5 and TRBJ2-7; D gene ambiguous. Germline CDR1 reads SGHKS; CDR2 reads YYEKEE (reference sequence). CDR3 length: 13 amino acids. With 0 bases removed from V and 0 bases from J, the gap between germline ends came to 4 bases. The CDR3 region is CASSLAVSYEQYF. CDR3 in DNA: TGTGCCAGCAGCTTGGCAGTCTCCTACGAGCAGTACTTC. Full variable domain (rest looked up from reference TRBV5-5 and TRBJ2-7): DAGVTQSPTHLIKTRGQQVTLRCSPISGHKSVSWYQQVLGQGPQFIFQYYEKEERGRGNFPDRFSARQFPNYSSELNVNALLLGDSALYLCASSLAVSYEQYFGPGTRLTVT.

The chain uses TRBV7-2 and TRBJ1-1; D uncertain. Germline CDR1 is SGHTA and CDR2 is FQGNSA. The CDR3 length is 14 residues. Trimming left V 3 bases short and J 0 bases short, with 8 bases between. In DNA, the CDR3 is TGTGCCAGCAGCTTGACACCCATGAACACTGAAGCTTTCTTT. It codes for CASSLTPMNTEAFF.

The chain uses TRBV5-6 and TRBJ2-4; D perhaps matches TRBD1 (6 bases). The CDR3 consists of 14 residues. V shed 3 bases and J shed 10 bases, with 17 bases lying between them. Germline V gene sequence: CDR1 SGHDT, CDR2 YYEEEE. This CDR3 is CASSYPDSLGIQYF. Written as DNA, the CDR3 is TGTGCCAGCAGCTACCCGGACAGTCTGGGTATTCAGTACTTC. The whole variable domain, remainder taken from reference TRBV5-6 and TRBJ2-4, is DAGVTQSPTHLIKTRGQQVTLRCSPKSGHDTVSWYQQALGQGPQFIFQYYEEEERQRGNFPDRFSGHQFPNYSSELNVNALLLGDSALYLCASSYPDSLGIQYFGAGTRLSVL.

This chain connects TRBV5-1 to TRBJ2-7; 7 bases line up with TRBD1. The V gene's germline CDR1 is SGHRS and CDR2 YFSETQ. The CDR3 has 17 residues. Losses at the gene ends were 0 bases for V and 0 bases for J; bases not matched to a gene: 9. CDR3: CASSLGGDRLLSYEQYF. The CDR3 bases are TGCGCCAGCAGCTTGGGAGGGGACAGACTTCTCTCCTACGAGCAGTACTTC.

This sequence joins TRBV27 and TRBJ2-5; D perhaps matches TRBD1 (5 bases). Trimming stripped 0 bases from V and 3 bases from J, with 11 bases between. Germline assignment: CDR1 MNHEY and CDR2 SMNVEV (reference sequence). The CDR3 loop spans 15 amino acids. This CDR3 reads CASSLSAGWEETQYF. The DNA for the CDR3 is TGTGCCAGCAGTTTATCGGCAGGGTGGGAAGAGACCCAGTACTTC.